The TCR beta chain under discussion was sequenced for a study of blood T cell repertoires in COVID-19. Turning to the study itself: Acute and convalescent COVID-19 specimens originated in the United States, Italy and Spain. T cells, B-cell-depleted T cells, or PBMCs provided the cDNA or gDNA that served as material.

CDR1 is MNHEY and CDR2 is SMNVEV in the germline V gene (reference sequence). This CDR3 region has 17 residues. The V gene lost 0 bases and the J gene lost 3 bases, with 18 bases spanning the gap. Original data processing: Reference gene primer amplification yielded estimated nucleated cell counts. Here immunoSEQ multiplex PCR was the method, and the copy in TCRdb shows in-frame clones only, minus some. V and J calls and clone size are copied from that table; D and trimming were computed from the DNA. Of roughly 260,000 clones listed, about 88% were seen once; the top ten hold about 2.1%. The V and J genes are TRBV27 and TRBJ2-7; TRBD2 might be the D (6 bases). This sequence originates from a middle-aged woman who had recovered from COVID-19. The sequencing input was peripheral blood. The CDR3 DNA reads TGTGCCAGCAGTTTATCCCCCGGGATCCAAGCGGGCTACGAGCAGTACTTC. It is translated as CASSLSPGIQAGYEQYF.